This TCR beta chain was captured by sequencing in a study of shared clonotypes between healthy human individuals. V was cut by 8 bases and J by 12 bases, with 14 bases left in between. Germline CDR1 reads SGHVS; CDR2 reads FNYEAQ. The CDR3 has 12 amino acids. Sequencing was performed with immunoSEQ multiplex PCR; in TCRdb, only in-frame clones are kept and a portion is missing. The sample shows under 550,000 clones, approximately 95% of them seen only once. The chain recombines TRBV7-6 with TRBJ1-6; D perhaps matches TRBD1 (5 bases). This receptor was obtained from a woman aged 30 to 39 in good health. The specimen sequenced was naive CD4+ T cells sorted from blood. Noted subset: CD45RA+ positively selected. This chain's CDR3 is CASGPLGEPLHF. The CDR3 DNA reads TGTGCCAGCGGGCCCCTAGGGGAACCCCTCCACTTT.